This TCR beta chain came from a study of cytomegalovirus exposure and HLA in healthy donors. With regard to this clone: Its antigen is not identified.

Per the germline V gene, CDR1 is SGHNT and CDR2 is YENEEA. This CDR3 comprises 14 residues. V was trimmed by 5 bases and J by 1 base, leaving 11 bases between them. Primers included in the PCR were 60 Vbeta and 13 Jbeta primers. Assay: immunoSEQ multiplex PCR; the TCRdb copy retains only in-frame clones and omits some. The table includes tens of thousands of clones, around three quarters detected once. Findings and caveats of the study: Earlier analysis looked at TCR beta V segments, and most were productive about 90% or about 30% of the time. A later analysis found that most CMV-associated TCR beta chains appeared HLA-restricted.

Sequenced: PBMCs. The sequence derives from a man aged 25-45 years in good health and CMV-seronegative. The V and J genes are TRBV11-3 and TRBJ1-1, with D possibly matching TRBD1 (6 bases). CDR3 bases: TGTGCCAGCAGCCCCAGGGGCTCGAACACTGAAGCTTTCTTT. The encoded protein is CASSPRGSNTEAFF.